A selection of T cell receptor beta chains follows, all from one sample in a study of Ad26.COV2.S vaccination and SARS-CoV-2 variants. The method was immunoSEQ multiplex PCR; TCRdb's version includes in-frame clones alone and lacks a portion of them. There are fewer than 600,000 clones in the sample; about 89% occur only once, and 1.7% lies in the top ten. Specimen: peripheral blood, collected in a trial of Ad26.COV2.S vaccine versus placebo. The receptors come from a person between 18 and 60 years old who received the Ad26.COV2.S COVID-19 vaccine or a placebo. CDR3s include the opening cysteine and the closing phenylalanine or tryptophan. The order of the fields is clone size, J gene, V gene, D gene, CDR3 protein, CDR3 DNA. A D gene is named only where the DNA matches it firmly. The size entry is marked missing in some rows and otherwise reads once, few, many or a size class.

clone size: once
J gene: TRBJ2-3
V gene: TRBV7-9
D gene: TRBD1
CDR3 protein: CASRKTGSGTDTQYF
CDR3 DNA: TGTGCCAGCAGGAAGACAGGGTCGGGCACAGATACGCAGTATTTT

clone size: NA
J gene: TRBJ2-1
V gene: TRBV11-2
D gene: NA
CDR3 protein: CASSPAGAVQFF
CDR3 DNA: TGTGCCAGCAGCCCCGCGGGTGCGGTGCAGTTCTTC

clone size: NA
J gene: TRBJ2-7
V gene: TRBV12-3/TRBV12-4
D gene: NA
CDR3 protein: CASSSDSYEQYF
CDR3 DNA: TGTGCCAGCAGCTCCGACAGCTACGAGCAGTACTTC

clone size: NA
J gene: TRBJ2-1
V gene: TRBV10-2
D gene: NA
CDR3 protein: CASSESGTSYNEQFF
CDR3 DNA: TGCGCCAGCAGTGAGTCGGGGACCTCCTACAATGAGCAGTTCTTC

clone size: NA
J gene: TRBJ2-4
V gene: TRBV13
D gene: TRBD1
CDR3 protein: CASALGAGGNIQYF
CDR3 DNA: TGTGCCAGCGCCTTAGGCGCAGGGGGCAACATTCAGTACTTC

clone size: NA
J gene: TRBJ2-7
V gene: TRBV9
D gene: TRBD1
CDR3 protein: CASSPGGRGAYEQYF
CDR3 DNA: TGTGCCAGCAGCCCAGGGGGAAGGGGCGCCTACGAGCAGTACTTC

clone size: NA
J gene: TRBJ2-1
V gene: TRBV10-3
D gene: NA
CDR3 protein: CASGPISEQFF
CDR3 DNA: TGTGCCAGCGGCCCCATCAGTGAGCAGTTCTTC

clone size: NA
J gene: TRBJ1-2
V gene: TRBV25-1
D gene: NA
CDR3 protein: CASSGGIYGYTF
CDR3 DNA: TGTGCCAGCAGTGGGGGGATATATGGCTACACCTTC

clone size: NA
J gene: TRBJ2-3
V gene: TRBV6-6
D gene: NA
CDR3 protein: CASSYSDDTQYF
CDR3 DNA: TGTGCCAGCAGTTACTCCGATGATACGCAGTATTTT

clone size: NA
J gene: TRBJ2-3
V gene: TRBV19
D gene: NA
CDR3 protein: CASTYGQGGGDTQYF
CDR3 DNA: TGTGCCAGTACCTATGGACAGGGAGGGGGAGATACGCAGTATTTT

clone size: NA
J gene: TRBJ1-2
V gene: TRBV5-1
D gene: TRBD1
CDR3 protein: CASSLVQGDYGYTF
CDR3 DNA: TGCGCCAGCAGCCTCGTACAGGGGGACTATGGCTACACCTTC

clone size: NA
J gene: TRBJ1-2
V gene: TRBV3-1/TRBV3-2
D gene: NA
CDR3 protein: CASSQEDRQGYTF
CDR3 DNA: TGTGCCAGCAGCCAAGAAGATCGGCAGGGCTACACCTTC

clone size: few
J gene: TRBJ1-5
V gene: TRBV6-2/TRBV6-3
D gene: TRBD1
CDR3 protein: CASSYLQGLGNQPQHF
CDR3 DNA: TGTGCCAGCAGTTACCTACAGGGGTTGGGGAATCAGCCCCAGCATTTT

clone size: NA
J gene: TRBJ2-2
V gene: TRBV5-5
D gene: NA
CDR3 protein: CASSLHLPLTGELFF
CDR3 DNA: TGTGCCAGCAGCTTGCACCTTCCTCTAACCGGGGAGCTGTTTTTT

clone size: NA
J gene: TRBJ1-2
V gene: TRBV5-1
D gene: NA
CDR3 protein: CASSYLNTQGLVRYGYTF
CDR3 DNA: TGCGCCAGCAGCTATCTAAATACGCAGGGGTTGGTCCGATATGGCTACACCTTC

clone size: NA
J gene: TRBJ1-2
V gene: TRBV15
D gene: NA
CDR3 protein: CATSDRGGGPTSYGYTF
CDR3 DNA: TGTGCCACCAGCGACCGAGGCGGGGGGCCTACTTCCTATGGCTACACCTTC

clone size: NA
J gene: TRBJ2-1
V gene: TRBV7-9
D gene: NA
CDR3 protein: CASSLPSYNEQFF
CDR3 DNA: TGTGCCAGCAGCTTACCCAGTTACAATGAGCAGTTCTTC

clone size: NA
J gene: TRBJ2-6
V gene: TRBV5-8
D gene: TRBD2
CDR3 protein: CASSGLAGALPGANVLTF
CDR3 DNA: TGTGCCAGCAGCGGACTAGCGGGGGCGCTTCCTGGGGCCAACGTCCTGACTTTC

clone size: NA
J gene: TRBJ2-7
V gene: TRBV6-1
D gene: TRBD1
CDR3 protein: CASSEAGQGVHEQYF
CDR3 DNA: TGTGCCAGCAGTGAAGCGGGGCAGGGGGTCCACGAGCAGTACTTC

clone size: once
J gene: TRBJ1-2
V gene: TRBV9
D gene: NA
CDR3 protein: CASSVGGPGIGNQNYGYTF
CDR3 DNA: TGTGCCAGCAGCGTAGGGGGCCCGGGTATAGGGAACCAAAACTATGGCTACACCTTC

clone size: NA
J gene: TRBJ2-1
V gene: TRBV7-2
D gene: TRBD2
CDR3 protein: CASSLVFVSGSMSYNEQFF
CDR3 DNA: TGTGCCAGCAGCTTAGTGTTTGTTAGCGGGAGTATGTCCTACAATGAGCAGTTCTTC

clone size: NA
J gene: TRBJ2-3
V gene: TRBV23-1
D gene: NA
CDR3 protein: CASSQISSGTNSTDTQYF
CDR3 DNA: TGCGCCAGCAGTCAAATAAGCTCCGGGACAAACAGCACAGATACGCAGTATTTT

clone size: few
J gene: TRBJ1-6
V gene: TRBV14
D gene: NA
CDR3 protein: CASSQGIRSLYSPLHF
CDR3 DNA: TGTGCCAGCAGCCAAGGAATTCGGTCCTTGTATTCACCCCTCCACTTT

clone size: NA
J gene: TRBJ2-3
V gene: TRBV5-1
D gene: NA
CDR3 protein: CASSLAKTDTQYF
CDR3 DNA: TGCGCCAGCAGTCTAGCTAAGACAGATACGCAGTATTTT

clone size: NA
J gene: TRBJ2-2
V gene: TRBV19
D gene: NA
CDR3 protein: CASSIGRPRFNAGELFF
CDR3 DNA: TGTGCCAGTAGTATAGGCAGGCCAAGGTTCAACGCCGGGGAGCTGTTTTTT

clone size: NA
J gene: TRBJ2-1
V gene: TRBV12-3/TRBV12-4
D gene: NA
CDR3 protein: CASSQTEGQFF
CDR3 DNA: TGTGCCAGCAGTCAGACCGAAGGGCAGTTCTTC

clone size: NA
J gene: TRBJ1-2
V gene: TRBV25-1
D gene: NA
CDR3 protein: CASSDIHYGGYTF
CDR3 DNA: TGTGCCAGCAGTGACATTCACTATGGTGGCTACACCTTC

clone size: NA
J gene: TRBJ2-5
V gene: TRBV30
D gene: NA
CDR3 protein: CAWSTAGALQETQYF
CDR3 DNA: TGTGCCTGGAGTACGGCAGGGGCACTTCAAGAGACCCAGTACTTC

clone size: few
J gene: TRBJ2-7
V gene: TRBV28
D gene: NA
CDR3 protein: CASSEGLPRDYEQYF
CDR3 DNA: TGTGCCAGCAGTGAGGGATTACCAAGAGACTACGAGCAGTACTTC

clone size: NA
J gene: TRBJ2-1
V gene: TRBV11-1
D gene: TRBD2
CDR3 protein: CASSLAKSYAGGSYNEQFF
CDR3 DNA: TGTGCCAGCAGCTTAGCGAAGTCCTATGCGGGGGGCTCCTACAATGAGCAGTTCTTC

clone size: once
J gene: TRBJ2-3
V gene: TRBV10-1
D gene: NA
CDR3 protein: CASSEGVDTQYF
CDR3 DNA: TGCGCCAGCAGTGAGGGGGTTGATACGCAGTATTTT

clone size: NA
J gene: TRBJ2-1
V gene: TRBV3-1/TRBV3-2
D gene: TRBD2
CDR3 protein: CASSQVGRERGPDNEQFF
CDR3 DNA: TGTGCCAGCAGCCAAGTTGGCAGAGAGCGGGGCCCCGACAATGAGCAGTTCTTC

clone size: NA
J gene: TRBJ1-1
V gene: TRBV5-4
D gene: TRBD1
CDR3 protein: CASSSDRGYTEAFF
CDR3 DNA: TGTGCCAGCAGCTCGGACAGGGGATACACTGAAGCTTTCTTT

clone size: few
J gene: TRBJ2-7
V gene: TRBV6-5
D gene: NA
CDR3 protein: CASRPYKYRGEQYF
CDR3 DNA: TGTGCCAGCAGACCATACAAATACCGGGGGGAGCAGTACTTC

clone size: NA
J gene: TRBJ2-1
V gene: TRBV3-1/TRBV3-2
D gene: NA
CDR3 protein: CASSHAVAADEQFF
CDR3 DNA: TGTGCCAGCAGCCACGCAGTGGCGGCGGATGAGCAGTTCTTC

clone size: NA
J gene: TRBJ1-5
V gene: TRBV27
D gene: NA
CDR3 protein: CASSAGGDQPQHF
CDR3 DNA: TGTGCCAGCAGCGCAGGAGGTGACCAGCCCCAGCATTTT

clone size: NA
J gene: TRBJ1-1
V gene: TRBV18
D gene: NA
CDR3 protein: CASSPREQIMNTEAFF
CDR3 DNA: TGTGCCAGCTCACCACGGGAGCAAATAATGAACACTGAAGCTTTCTTT

clone size: NA
J gene: TRBJ2-7
V gene: TRBV27
D gene: TRBD1
CDR3 protein: CASSAVGQGSYEQYF
CDR3 DNA: TGTGCCAGCAGTGCCGTTGGACAGGGCTCCTACGAGCAGTACTTC

clone size: few
J gene: TRBJ2-7
V gene: TRBV7-2
D gene: TRBD1
CDR3 protein: CASSQGQTNYEQYF
CDR3 DNA: TGTGCCAGCAGCCAGGGACAGACCAACTACGAGCAGTACTTC

clone size: NA
J gene: TRBJ2-1
V gene: TRBV3-1/TRBV3-2
D gene: NA
CDR3 protein: CASSQTGDEQFF
CDR3 DNA: TGTGCCAGCAGCCAAACGGGGGATGAGCAGTTCTTC

clone size: NA
J gene: TRBJ2-5
V gene: TRBV6-5
D gene: TRBD1
CDR3 protein: CATQGYQETQYF
CDR3 DNA: TGTGCCACACAGGGGTACCAAGAGACCCAGTACTTC

clone size: NA
J gene: TRBJ2-1
V gene: TRBV11-3
D gene: TRBD2
CDR3 protein: CASSETSGRVNEQFF
CDR3 DNA: TGTGCCAGCAGCGAGACTAGCGGGAGGGTAAATGAGCAGTTCTTC

clone size: once
J gene: TRBJ2-7
V gene: TRBV30
D gene: NA
CDR3 protein: CAWSIWGVGSFYEQYF
CDR3 DNA: TGTGCCTGGAGCATCTGGGGGGTCGGCAGTTTCTACGAGCAGTACTTC

clone size: NA
J gene: TRBJ1-5
V gene: TRBV5-8
D gene: NA
CDR3 protein: CASSSKGGVYGNQPQHF
CDR3 DNA: TGTGCCAGCAGCTCCAAAGGGGGGGTTTACGGCAATCAGCCCCAGCATTTT

clone size: NA
J gene: TRBJ1-5
V gene: TRBV24-1
D gene: NA
CDR3 protein: CATSDTTGKPQHF
CDR3 DNA: TGTGCCACCAGTGACACGACAGGAAAGCCCCAGCATTTT

clone size: NA
J gene: TRBJ1-1
V gene: TRBV9
D gene: NA
CDR3 protein: CASSLRSGRGENTEAFF
CDR3 DNA: TGTGCCAGCAGCTTACGCTCAGGCCGGGGCGAGAACACTGAAGCTTTCTTT

clone size: NA
J gene: TRBJ2-1
V gene: TRBV9
D gene: TRBD2
CDR3 protein: CASSATSAGLYNEQFF
CDR3 DNA: TGTGCCAGCAGCGCGACGTCAGCGGGACTCTACAATGAGCAGTTCTTC

clone size: NA
J gene: TRBJ1-2
V gene: TRBV7-8
D gene: NA
CDR3 protein: CASSLRTAPVRTF
CDR3 DNA: TGTGCCAGCAGCTTACGGACCGCCCCGGTGAGGACCTTC

clone size: NA
J gene: TRBJ2-5
V gene: TRBV5-1
D gene: NA
CDR3 protein: CASSLKETQYF
CDR3 DNA: TGCGCCAGCAGTTTGAAAGAGACCCAGTACTTC

clone size: once
J gene: TRBJ2-5
V gene: TRBV2
D gene: NA
CDR3 protein: CASSEFSSQETQYF
CDR3 DNA: TGTGCCAGCAGTGAATTTAGTTCACAAGAGACCCAGTACTTC

clone size: NA
J gene: TRBJ2-3
V gene: TRBV7-6
D gene: TRBD2
CDR3 protein: CASSLAPPATAPSGSADTQYF
CDR3 DNA: TGTGCCAGCAGCTTAGCGCCCCCGGCTACCGCGCCTAGCGGGAGTGCAGATACGCAGTATTTT

clone size: NA
J gene: TRBJ1-3
V gene: TRBV7-9
D gene: NA
CDR3 protein: CASSSKGQTDTIYF
CDR3 DNA: TGTGCCAGCAGCTCAAAAGGACAGACTGACACCATATATTTT

clone size: NA
J gene: TRBJ1-6
V gene: TRBV6-2/TRBV6-3
D gene: NA
CDR3 protein: CASSYSIQGLSPLHF
CDR3 DNA: TGTGCCAGCAGTTACTCTATCCAGGGTCTTTCACCCCTCCACTTT

clone size: once
J gene: TRBJ2-5
V gene: TRBV4-2
D gene: TRBD2
CDR3 protein: CASSQDGLAGGETQYF
CDR3 DNA: TGTGCCAGCAGCCAAGACGGACTAGCGGGAGGTGAGACCCAGTACTTC

clone size: once
J gene: TRBJ2-7
V gene: TRBV5-1
D gene: TRBD1
CDR3 protein: CASSATGKNYEQYF
CDR3 DNA: TGCGCCAGCAGCGCGACAGGGAAGAACTACGAGCAGTACTTC

clone size: NA
J gene: TRBJ2-5
V gene: TRBV12-3/TRBV12-4
D gene: NA
CDR3 protein: CATSSSEETQYF
CDR3 DNA: TGTGCCACGTCATCATCCGAGGAGACCCAGTACTTC

clone size: NA
J gene: TRBJ1-6
V gene: TRBV30
D gene: TRBD1
CDR3 protein: CAWSPGQSYSPLHF
CDR3 DNA: TGTGCCTGGAGTCCGGGACAGAGCTATTCACCCCTCCACTTT

clone size: NA
J gene: TRBJ2-1
V gene: TRBV6-2/TRBV6-3
D gene: NA
CDR3 protein: CASSFGTEYNEQFF
CDR3 DNA: TGTGCCAGCAGTTTCGGGACTGAATACAATGAGCAGTTCTTC

clone size: NA
J gene: TRBJ2-3
V gene: TRBV10-3
D gene: TRBD2
CDR3 protein: CAMKGLAADTQYF
CDR3 DNA: TGTGCCATGAAGGGACTAGCTGCAGATACGCAGTATTTT